The 15 T cell receptor beta chains in this list originate from one sample, sequenced in a study of shared clonotypes between healthy human individuals (dated by TCRdb to the early 2020s). For the CD8 naive samples, CD45RO-negative cells were positively selected for CCR7, yielding a CD45RA+CCR7+ population from which TemRA cells were excluded. The method behind the library was the immunoSEQ multiplex PCR assay. The clones in this table, taken by TCRdb from immuneACCESS, are in-frame only. Not every clone is retained; where verified, under half of the shortfall comes from an unresolved V gene, and the cause of the rest is unknown. The sample records roughly 2,000,000 clones, 85% to 95% of which are singletons. The biggest ten clones account for approximately 1.6% of the sample. The material sequenced was naive CD8+ T cells from PBMCs. The cell subset or site label for this specimen denotes: CD45RA+CCR7+. The receptors were gathered from a man between 18 and 29 years old in good health. Some clones in this sample may be carry-over from other donors' samples.

CDR3 in DNA: TGTGCCAGCAGCAACCGGGACCCCCCGACCCCCGGGGAGCTGTTTTTT. Translating gives CASSNRDPPTPGELFF. This sequence joins TRBV7-2 and TRBJ2-2, with D perhaps matching TRBD1 or TRBD2 (5 bases each). CDR3 size: 16 residues. V was shortened by 5 bases and J by 6 bases, with 19 bases between the two germline ends. CDR1 and CDR2 from the germline V gene are SGHTA and FQGNSA.

The rearrangement uses TRBV9 and TRBJ2-7; a possible D gene is TRBD1 (5 bases). The CDR3 consists of 16 residues. The V gene's germline CDR1 is SGDLS and CDR2 YYNGEE. The V and J ends lost 0 bases and 2 bases respectively, with 15 bases between them. CDR3 loop: CASSVGALVGAYEQYF. CDR3 DNA sequence: TGTGCCAGCAGCGTAGGAGCCCTGGTAGGGGCCTACGAGCAGTACTTC.

A single count supports this clone. In the same sample, other DNA sequences code for this CDR3. V usage is TRBV2 and J usage is TRBJ2-7; 10 nucleotides agree with TRBD2. Per the germline V gene, CDR1 is SNHLY and CDR2 is FYNNEI. This CDR3 is built from 15 residues. J gave up 2 bases and V 1 base, and 2 bases lay outside the gene matches. The CDR3 DNA sequence: TGTGCCAGCAGTGAAGGGACTAGCGGTACCTACGAGCAGTACTTC. Its translation is CASSEGTSGTYEQYF.

V gene TRBV5-1 combines with J gene TRBJ1-2; D remains ambiguous. The CDR3 loop spans 14 amino acids. The germline V gene encodes CDR1 SGHRS and CDR2 YFSETQ. Trimming shortened V by 3 bases and J by 4 bases, and 13 bases separated the two germline ends. The CDR3 sequence is CASSSDGLSYGYTF. In DNA, the CDR3 is TGCGCCAGCAGCTCCGACGGACTGAGCTATGGCTACACCTTC. Using reference TRBV5-1 and TRBJ1-2 for the parts outside the CDR3, the full variable domain is KAGVTQTPRYLIKTRGQQVTLSCSPISGHRSVSWYQQTPGQGLQFLFEYFSETQRNKGNFPGRFSGRQFSNSRSEMNVSTLELGDSALYLCASSSDGLSYGYTFGSGTRLTVV.

This chain joins TRBV6-1 and TRBJ2-6; D is possibly TRBD1 (6 bases). With 0 bases removed from V and 2 bases from J, the gap between germline ends came to 11 bases. Germline V gene sequence: CDR1 MNHNS, CDR2 SASEGT. The CDR3 has 17 amino acids. CDR3 coding DNA: TGTGCCAGCAGTGAAGCGGCAGGGGTGACTGGGGCCAACGTCCTGACTTTC. Translated: CASSEAAGVTGANVLTF.

This sequence joins TRBV7-9 and TRBJ2-1; the match to TRBD2 covers 10 bases. J lost 6 bases, V lost 6 bases, and 5 bases had no gene match. CDR3 size: 14 residues. Germline V gene sequence: CDR1 SEHNR, CDR2 FQNEAQ (reference sequence). Here the CDR3 reads CASRQRLAGNEQFF. The CDR3 coding sequence is TGTGCCAGCAGACAGAGACTAGCGGGCAATGAGCAGTTCTTC.

The DNA of the CDR3 is TGTGCCAGCAGTTGGAGCGGGAGGGCCAATGAGCAGTTCTTC. Its translation: CASSWSGRANEQFF. The chain links TRBV27 to TRBJ2-1; 10 bases line up with TRBD2. Germline CDR1 MNHEY, CDR2 SMNVEV (reference sequence). Losses at the gene ends were 4 bases for V and 6 bases for J; bases not matched to a gene: 3. The CDR3 length is 14 residues.

This chain uses TRBV28 with TRBJ2-2; D might be TRBD2 (6 bases). Germline-derived CDR1 and CDR2 are MDHEN and SYDVKM. The CDR3 is made up of 17 amino acids. Trimming stripped 5 bases from V and 5 bases from J, with 21 bases between. The CDR3 is CASSGRDGLGGTGELFF. The CDR3 DNA follows: TGTGCCAGCAGTGGCCGGGACGGACTCGGAGGGACCGGGGAGCTGTTTTTT.

This chain connects TRBV7-9 to TRBJ2-7, with 8 bases aligning to TRBD1. The ends lost 4 bases at V and 4 bases at J; junction bases unmatched: 9. The germline V gene has CDR1 SEHNR and CDR2 FQNEAQ (reference sequence). The CDR3 is 15 amino acids. CDR3 amino acids: CASSSPRTGMYEQYF. For the CDR3, the DNA is TGTGCCAGCAGCTCACCAAGGACAGGGATGTACGAGCAGTACTTC.

The gene calls are TRBV27 and TRBJ1-2, with D unresolved. Germline V gene sequence: CDR1 MNHEY, CDR2 SMNVEV (reference sequence). CDR3 length: 15 residues. Trimming took off 5 bases at V and 3 bases at J, with 16 bases between the two ends. CDR3 nucleotide sequence: TGTGCCAGCAGTCCCCGGGCCTTTCCTGACTATGGCTACACCTTC. It encodes CASSPRAFPDYGYTF.

The rearrangement links TRBV5-1 to TRBJ2-4, with 15 bases matching TRBD2. The V gene's germline CDR1 is SGHRS and CDR2 YFSETQ. V dropped 1 base and J dropped 4; count of bases not matched to a gene: 6. The CDR3 covers 18 residues. The chain's CDR3 is CASSLNGTSGRTKNIQYF. The CDR3 coding sequence is TGCGCCAGCAGCTTGAACGGGACTAGCGGGAGGACAAAAAACATTCAGTACTTC.

The gene calls are TRBV5-4 and TRBJ2-7; weak D call: TRBD2 (5 bases). Trimming cost V 0 bases and J 12 bases, with 13 bases left between them. Germline lookup yields CDR1 SGHNT and CDR2 YYREEE (reference sequence). There are 12 residues in the CDR3. The CDR3 DNA reads as TGTGCCAGCAGCTTGGGGACGGGAAATTGGTACTTC. This gives the protein CASSLGTGNWYF.

DNA for the CDR3: TGCGCCAGCAGCCAAGACCCTAGCGGGAGATACGAGCAGTACTTC. It codes for CASSQDPSGRYEQYF. The chain joins TRBV4-1 to TRBJ2-7; 10 bases are shared with TRBD2. The germline CDR1 and CDR2 sequences are MGHRA and YSYEKL. Losses at the gene ends were 0 bases for V and 4 bases for J; bases not matched to a gene: 3. The CDR3 covers 15 residues.

This clone has a single count. The genes are TRBV7-9 and TRBJ2-5; D gene uncertain. The J call may be mistaken, given a closer DNA end match to TRBJ2-7. This CDR3 has 12 residues. Germline CDR1 is SEHNR and CDR2 is FQNEAQ (reference sequence). The CDR3 nucleotides are TGTGCCAGCAGCCTGTCCGTTTACGAGCAGTACTTC. Its protein product is CASSLSVYEQYF.

The chain recombines TRBV27 with TRBJ1-2, with 7 bases identical to TRBD1. From germline, CDR1 is MNHEY and CDR2 SMNVEV (reference sequence). Losses at the gene ends were 3 bases for V and 8 bases for J; bases not matched to a gene: 12. CDR3 length: 15 amino acids. This CDR3 reads CASSFRRQGGGGYTF. Written as DNA, the CDR3 is TGTGCCAGCAGTTTTCGCAGACAGGGCGGAGGAGGCTACACCTTC.